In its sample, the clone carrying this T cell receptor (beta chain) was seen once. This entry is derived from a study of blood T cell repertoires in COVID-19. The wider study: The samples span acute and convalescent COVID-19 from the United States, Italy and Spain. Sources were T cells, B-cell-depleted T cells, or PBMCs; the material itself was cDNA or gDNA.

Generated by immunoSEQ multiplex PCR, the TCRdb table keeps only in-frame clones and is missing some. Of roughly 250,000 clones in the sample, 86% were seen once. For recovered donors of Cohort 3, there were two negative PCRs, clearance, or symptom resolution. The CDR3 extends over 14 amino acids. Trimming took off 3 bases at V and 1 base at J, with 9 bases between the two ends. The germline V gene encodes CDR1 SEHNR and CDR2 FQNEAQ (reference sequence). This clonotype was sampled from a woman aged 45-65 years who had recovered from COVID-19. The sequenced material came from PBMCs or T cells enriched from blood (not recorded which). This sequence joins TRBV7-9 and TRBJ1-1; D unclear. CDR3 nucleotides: TGTGCCAGCAGCTTCGGCAGGCCGAACACTGAAGCTTTCTTT. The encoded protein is CASSFGRPNTEAFF.